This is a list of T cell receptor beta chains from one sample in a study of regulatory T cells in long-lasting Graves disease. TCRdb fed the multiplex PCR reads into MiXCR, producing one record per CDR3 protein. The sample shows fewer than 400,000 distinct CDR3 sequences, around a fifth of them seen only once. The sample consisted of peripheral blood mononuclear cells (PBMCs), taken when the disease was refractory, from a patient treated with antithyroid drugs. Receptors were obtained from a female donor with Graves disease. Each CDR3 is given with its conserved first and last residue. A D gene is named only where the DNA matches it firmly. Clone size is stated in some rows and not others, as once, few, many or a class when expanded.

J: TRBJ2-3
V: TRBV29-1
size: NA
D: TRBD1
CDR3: CSVGGQGRTDTQYF
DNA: TGCAGCGTTGGAGGACAGGGAAGGACAGATACGCAGTATTTT

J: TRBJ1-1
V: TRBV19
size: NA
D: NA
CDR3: CASGIVRGTEAFF
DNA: TGTGCCAGTGGTATAGTCCGGGGAACTGAAGCTTTCTTT

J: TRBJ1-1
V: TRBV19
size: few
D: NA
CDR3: CASSIQPRGLDTEAFF
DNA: TGTGCCAGTAGTATCCAGCCCCGAGGTTTGGACACTGAAGCTTTCTTT

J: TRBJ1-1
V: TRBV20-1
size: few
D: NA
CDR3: CSARLRLRNTEAFF
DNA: TGCAGTGCTAGGTTGCGGTTAAGGAACACTGAAGCTTTCTTT

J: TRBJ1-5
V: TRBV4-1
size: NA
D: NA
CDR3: CASSLNSETGYSPQHF
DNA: TGCGCCAGCAGCCTCAATTCCGAGACGGGTTATTCGCCCCAGCATTTT

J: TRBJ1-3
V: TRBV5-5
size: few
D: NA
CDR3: CASSLGDSHSGNTIYF
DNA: TGTGCCAGCAGCTTGGGCGACAGTCACTCTGGAAACACCATATATTTT

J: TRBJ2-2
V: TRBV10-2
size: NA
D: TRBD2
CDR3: CASRGGSGIGELFF
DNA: TGCGCCAGCAGAGGCGGGAGCGGGATCGGGGAGCTGTTTTTT

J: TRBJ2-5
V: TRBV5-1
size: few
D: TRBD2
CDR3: CASSLADPLAGGETQYF
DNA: TGCGCCAGCAGCTTGGCCGATCCCCTAGCGGGGGGGGAGACCCAGTACTTC

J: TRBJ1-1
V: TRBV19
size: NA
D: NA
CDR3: CASSGPMVTEAFF
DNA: TGTGCCAGTAGCGGGCCCATGGTCACTGAAGCTTTCTTT

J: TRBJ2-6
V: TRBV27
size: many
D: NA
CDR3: CASSSPTGSGANVLTF
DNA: TGTGCCAGCAGTTCTCCTACAGGCTCTGGGGCCAACGTCCTGACTTTC

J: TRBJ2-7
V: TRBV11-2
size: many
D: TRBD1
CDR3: CASAYGTAYEQYF
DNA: TGTGCCAGCGCTTATGGGACAGCCTACGAGCAGTACTTC

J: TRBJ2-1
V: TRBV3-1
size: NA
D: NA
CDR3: CASGQGESSYNEQFF
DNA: TGTGCCAGCGGCCAAGGGGAGAGCTCCTACAATGAGCAGTTCTTC

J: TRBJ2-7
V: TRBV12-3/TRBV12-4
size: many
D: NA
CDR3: CASSLAREQYF
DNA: TGTGCCAGCAGTTTAGCTCGGGAGCAGTACTTC

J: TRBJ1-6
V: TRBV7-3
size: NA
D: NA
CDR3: CASSLGQPNSPLHF
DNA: TGTGCCAGCAGCTTAGGACAGCCTAATTCACCCCTCCACTTT

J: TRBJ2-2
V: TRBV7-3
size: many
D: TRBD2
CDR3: CATFRYGTTVTGELFF
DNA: TGTGCCACGTTCCGATACGGGACTACAGTCACCGGGGAGCTGTTTTTT

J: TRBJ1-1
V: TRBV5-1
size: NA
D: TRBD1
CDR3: CANSLGQGHTEAFF
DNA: TGCGCCAACAGCTTGGGACAGGGTCACACTGAAGCTTTCTTT

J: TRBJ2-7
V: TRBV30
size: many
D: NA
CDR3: CAWTPTTPAYEQYF
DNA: TGTGCCTGGACCCCGACGACCCCAGCCTACGAGCAGTACTTC

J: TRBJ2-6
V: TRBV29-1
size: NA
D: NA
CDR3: CSVAFRSGANVLTF
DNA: TGCAGCGTTGCATTCCGCTCTGGGGCCAACGTCCTGACTTTC

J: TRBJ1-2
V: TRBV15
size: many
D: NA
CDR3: CATSRDPNVLGYGYTF
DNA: TGTGCCACCAGCAGAGATCCGAATGTGTTGGGGTATGGCTACACCTTC

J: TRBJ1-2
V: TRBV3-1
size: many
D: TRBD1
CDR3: CASSPGFRTGSYGYTF
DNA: TGTGCCAGCAGCCCCGGTTTTCGGACAGGGAGCTATGGCTACACCTTC

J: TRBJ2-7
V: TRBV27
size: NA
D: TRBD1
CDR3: CASKRTGAPYEQYF
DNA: TGTGCCAGCAAGAGGACAGGGGCCCCCTACGAGCAGTACTTC

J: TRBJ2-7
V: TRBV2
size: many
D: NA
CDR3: CASQQGGRYEQYF
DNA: TGTGCCAGCCAGCAGGGGGGGCGGTACGAGCAGTACTTC

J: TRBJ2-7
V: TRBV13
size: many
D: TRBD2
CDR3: CASTRTSGVIAYEQYF
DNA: TGTGCCAGCACTCGGACTAGCGGGGTCATTGCCTACGAGCAGTACTTC

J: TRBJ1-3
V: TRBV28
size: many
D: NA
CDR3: CASNIRDTIYF
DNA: TGTGCCAGCAATATCCGAGACACCATATATTTT

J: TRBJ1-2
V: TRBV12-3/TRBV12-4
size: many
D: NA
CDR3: CASSFGAETARGYTF
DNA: TGTGCCAGCAGTTTTGGGGCGGAGACAGCAAGAGGCTACACCTTC

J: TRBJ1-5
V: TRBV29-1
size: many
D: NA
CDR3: CSVGRGSNQPQHF
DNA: TGCAGCGTTGGGAGGGGGAGCAATCAGCCCCAGCATTTT

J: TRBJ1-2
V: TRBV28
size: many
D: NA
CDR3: CASSLVRGNYGYTF
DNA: TGTGCCAGCAGCCTAGTGCGGGGAAACTATGGCTACACCTTC

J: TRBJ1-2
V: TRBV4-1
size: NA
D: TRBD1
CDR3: CAISQKILDRADGYTF
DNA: TGCGCCATCAGCCAAAAAATACTGGACAGGGCGGATGGCTACACCTTC

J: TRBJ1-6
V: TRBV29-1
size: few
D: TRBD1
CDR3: CSAGTEPTSPLHF
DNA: TGCAGCGCTGGGACAGAGCCAACTTCACCCCTCCACTTT

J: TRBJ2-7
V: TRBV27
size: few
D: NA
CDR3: CASSSRAGYEQYF
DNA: TGTGCCAGCAGTTCCCGGGCGGGGTACGAGCAGTACTTC

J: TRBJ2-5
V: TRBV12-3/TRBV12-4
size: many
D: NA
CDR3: CASSLDGLLEETQYF
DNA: TGTGCCAGCAGTTTGGACGGACTCCTGGAGGAGACCCAGTACTTC

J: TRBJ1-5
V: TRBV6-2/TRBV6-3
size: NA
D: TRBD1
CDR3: CASRGGVFGNQPQHF
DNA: TGTGCCAGCCGAGGGGGCGTCTTCGGCAATCAGCCCCAGCATTTT

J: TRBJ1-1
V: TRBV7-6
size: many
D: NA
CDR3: CASSEGRLNTEAFF
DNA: TGTGCCAGCAGCGAGGGACGCCTGAACACTGAAGCTTTCTTT

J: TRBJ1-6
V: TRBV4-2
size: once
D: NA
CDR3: CASSQVGNSPLHF
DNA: TGTGCCAGCAGCCAAGTGGGGAATTCACCCCTCCACTTT

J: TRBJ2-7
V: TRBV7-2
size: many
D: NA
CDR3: CASSPHRGAYEQYF
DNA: TGTGCCAGCAGCCCCCATAGGGGGGCCTACGAGCAGTACTTC

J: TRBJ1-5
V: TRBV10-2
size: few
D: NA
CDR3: CATSVFGNNQPQHF
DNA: TGCGCCACCTCAGTATTTGGGAACAATCAGCCCCAGCATTTT

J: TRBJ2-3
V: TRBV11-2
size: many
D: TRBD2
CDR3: CASSLGPTSHSDTQYF
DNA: TGTGCCAGCAGCTTAGGTCCGACTAGCCATTCAGATACGCAGTATTTT

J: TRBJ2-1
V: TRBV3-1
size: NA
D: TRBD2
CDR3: CASSHLAGGGNEQFF
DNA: TGTGCCAGCAGCCACCTAGCGGGAGGCGGCAATGAGCAGTTCTTC

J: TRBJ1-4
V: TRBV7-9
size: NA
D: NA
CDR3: CASSQQNGGSDEKLFF
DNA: TGTGCCAGCAGCCAACAAAACGGAGGATCGGATGAAAAACTGTTTTTT

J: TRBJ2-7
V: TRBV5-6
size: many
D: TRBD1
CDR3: CASSLKPVGTGRYEQYF
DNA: TGTGCCAGCAGCTTGAAGCCAGTAGGGACAGGGCGCTACGAGCAGTACTTC

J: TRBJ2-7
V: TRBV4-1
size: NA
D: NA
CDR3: CASSQIIFPDRYPYEQYF
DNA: TGCGCCAGCAGCCAGATAATCTTCCCTGATAGGTATCCCTACGAGCAGTACTTC

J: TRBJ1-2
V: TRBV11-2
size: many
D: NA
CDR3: CASSPSGAGYGYTF
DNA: TGTGCCAGCAGCCCCAGCGGCGCTGGCTATGGCTACACCTTC

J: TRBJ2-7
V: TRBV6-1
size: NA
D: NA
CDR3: CASSGFGRKSSYEQYF
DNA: TGTGCCAGCAGTGGTTTTGGGAGGAAGAGCTCCTACGAGCAGTACTTC

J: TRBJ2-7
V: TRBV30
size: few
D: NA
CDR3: CAWSALYEQYF
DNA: TGTGCCTGGAGTGCTCTATACGAGCAGTACTTC

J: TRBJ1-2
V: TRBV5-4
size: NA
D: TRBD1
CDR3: CASSRDRDRDGYTF
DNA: TGTGCCAGCAGCCGGGACAGGGATCGCGATGGCTACACCTTC